Sequencing of this T cell receptor beta chain was carried out in a study of CD4 T cells in relation to SARS-CoV-2 and coronaviruses. CD4+ T cells from unexposed donors were obtained before the COVID-19 pandemic (2011-2018). The cells were cultured for under twelve days before CD4+ T cells were isolated. The CDR3 length is 13 residues. From germline, CDR1 is GTSNPN and CDR2 SVGIG (reference sequence). Trimming removed 0 bases at V and 4 bases at J, with 7 bases between. This table comes from immunoSEQ multiplex PCR, and its TCRdb copy is limited to in-frame clones, with some not included. Altogether about 23,000 clones are present, just over 75% being singletons, with the ten largest covering approximately 29%. To note about this clone: Its specificity is not known.

The sample was CD4+ T cells from PBMCs, cultured in vitro. The chain employs TRBV30 and TRBJ1-3; the D is unclear. This TCR came from a human donor in good health. This CDR3 reads CAWSVGEGNTIYF. The CDR3 DNA sequence: TGTGCCTGGAGTGTAGGTGAAGGAAACACCATATATTTT.